Below, 14 T cell receptor beta chains from the same sample are listed, as sequenced in a study of blood T cell repertoires in COVID-19. Sequencing was performed with immunoSEQ multiplex PCR; in TCRdb, only in-frame clones are kept and a portion is missing. Of 150,000 to 200,000 clones listed, approximately 86% are singletons. Sequencing used peripheral blood. These receptors all come from a woman of 80 years or more in a cohort sampled during active or convalescent COVID-19.

The rearrangement links TRBV9 to TRBJ2-3, with 8 bases aligning to TRBD2. The CDR3 spans 16 residues. J was trimmed by 1 base and V by 1 base; bases with no gene match: 5. Germline V gives CDR1 SGDLS, CDR2 YYNGEE. In DNA form, the CDR3 reads TGTGCCAGCAGCGTAACCCCAGCGGGAGGCACAGATACGCAGTATTTT. Translating gives CASSVTPAGGTDTQYF.

In the case of this clone: This specimen includes other DNA sequences encoding the same CDR3. J is TRBJ2-2 and V is TRBV5-1; no definite D call. The CDR3 loop spans 14 amino acids. Germline loops: CDR1 SGHRS, CDR2 YFSETQ. Trimming pared 0 bases from V and 4 bases from J, leaving 7 bases between. This chain's CDR3 is CASSLDRGTGELFF. CDR3 DNA: TGCGCCAGCAGCTTGGATCGCGGCACCGGGGAGCTGTTTTTT.

The chain carries TRBV5-1 and TRBJ1-2, with 9 bases matching TRBD1. The trim removed 3 bases at V and 5 bases at J, leaving 2 bases unmatched. Germline CDR1 reads SGHRS; CDR2 reads YFSETQ. CDR3 size: 13 residues. CDR3 bases: TGCGCCAGCAGCTCCGGACAGGGGTATGGCTACACCTTC. Residues: CASSSGQGYGYTF.

Only one count was recorded for this clone. The V call is TRBV24-1, the J call TRBJ2-2, with 9 bases aligning to TRBD2. V shed 1 base and J 4 bases; nucleotides not matched to a gene: 6. The CDR3 is made up of 17 amino acids. Germline CDR1 is KGHDR and CDR2 is SFDVKD. CDR3 coding DNA: TGTGCCACCAGTGATTTCTCTAGCGGGGTGGGCACCGGGGAGCTGTTTTTT. As protein: CATSDFSSGVGTGELFF.

This clone was seen a single time. The rearrangement uses TRBV19 and TRBJ1-2; TRBD1 matches 8 bases. The length of the CDR3 is 18 residues. The V gene's germline CDR1 is LNHDA and CDR2 SQIVND (reference sequence). J was trimmed by 4 bases and V by 5 bases; bases with no gene match: 18. CDR3 region: CASSPHLPGQDYFYGYTF. CDR3 nucleotide sequence: TGTGCCAGTAGTCCCCACCTTCCGGGACAGGACTACTTCTATGGCTACACCTTC.

This rearrangement joins TRBV19 to TRBJ2-1; 9 bases align to TRBD2. J was trimmed by 9 bases and V by 4 bases; bases with no gene match: 10. Per germline, CDR1 LNHDA and CDR2 SQIVND (reference sequence). This CDR3 has 15 amino acids. In nucleotides, the CDR3 is TGTGCCAGTAGTACAACAGCTCTAGCGGGAAGTGAGCAGTTCTTC. Protein product: CASSTTALAGSEQFF.

This chain links TRBV13 with TRBJ2-1; 13 nucleotides match TRBD2. This CDR3 is built from 18 residues. V was pared by 6 bases and J by 0 bases, with 8 bases of the junction left unmatched. Looked up from germline, CDR1 is PRHDT and CDR2 is FYEKMQ (reference sequence). The CDR3 DNA follows: TGTGCCAGCAGACAGACGACTAGCGGGAGGAGCTCCTACAATGAGCAGTTCTTC. The encoded protein is CASRQTTSGRSSYNEQFF. Complete variable domain (other parts from reference TRBV13 and TRBJ2-1): AAGVIQSPRHLIKEKRETATLKCYPIPRHDTVYWYQQGPGQDPQFLISFYEKMQSDKGSIPDRFSAQQFSDYHSELNMSSLELGDSALYFCASRQTTSGRSSYNEQFFGPGTRLTVL.

The genes are TRBV7-9 and TRBJ2-3; possibly TRBD1 for D (5 bases). There are 15 residues in the CDR3. Trimming removed 5 bases at V and 3 bases at J, with 15 bases between. Germline values: CDR1 SEHNR, CDR2 FQNEAQ (reference sequence). The CDR3: CASSLGQGGTDTQYF. CDR3 sequence (DNA): TGTGCCAGCAGCCTGGGGCAGGGCGGAACAGATACGCAGTATTTT.

V gene TRBV18 combines with J gene TRBJ2-1, with 7 bases matching TRBD1. V lost 0 bases, J lost 7 bases, and 9 bases stayed unmatched. This CDR3 has 16 residues. Germline CDR1 reads KGHSH; CDR2 reads LQKENI. The CDR3 loop reads CASSPPQGPISNEQFF. CDR3 nucleotide sequence: TGTGCCAGCTCACCACCACAGGGGCCCATCTCGAATGAGCAGTTCTTC.

The rearrangement joins TRBV9 to TRBJ2-1; D gene unclear. This CDR3 region has 17 residues. V was pared by 1 base and J by 7 bases, with 21 bases between. From germline, CDR1 is SGDLS and CDR2 YYNGEE. The CDR3 loop is CASSVTPIGVSANEQFF. CDR3 nucleotides: TGTGCCAGCAGCGTAACTCCCATCGGAGTATCGGCAAATGAGCAGTTCTTC.

The chain has TRBV4-3 and TRBJ2-7; 7 bases line up with TRBD1. The CDR3 contains 13 residues. Germline CDR1 and CDR2: LGHNA and YSLEER. The V segment lost 6 bases and the J segment 3 bases; nucleotides outside the gene matches: 5. CDR3 in DNA: TGCGCCAGCAGTCGGGACAGTCACTACGAGCAGTACTTC. It encodes CASSRDSHYEQYF.

The genes are TRBV12-5 and TRBJ2-5; D ambiguous. From germline, CDR1 is LGHNT and CDR2 FRNRAP. V was trimmed by 1 base and J by 5 bases, leaving 8 bases between them. The CDR3 contains 13 residues. The CDR3 nucleotides are TGTGCTAGTGGTTTGGGTAGTTGGGAGACCCAGTACTTC. It is translated as CASGLGSWETQYF.

This rearrangement joins TRBV27 to TRBJ2-3; D is perhaps TRBD1 (6 bases). The germline V and J ends were trimmed by 5 bases and 2 bases, with 17 bases remaining between them. The germline V gene encodes CDR1 MNHEY and CDR2 SMNVEV (reference sequence). This CDR3 is 16 amino acids long. CDR3 residues: CASSQATGRPTDTQYF. The CDR3 DNA follows: TGTGCCAGCAGTCAAGCTACAGGGCGCCCCACAGATACGCAGTATTTT.

With regard to this clone: A read error may account for a junction end that differs from germline. The chain joins TRBV5-6 to TRBJ2-1; D remains ambiguous. The CDR3 is made up of 11 amino acids. Germline values: CDR1 SGHDT, CDR2 YYEEEE. The CDR3 nucleotides read TGTGCCAGCAGCTCCTATAATGAGCAGTTCTTC. Translating it yields CASSSYNEQFF.